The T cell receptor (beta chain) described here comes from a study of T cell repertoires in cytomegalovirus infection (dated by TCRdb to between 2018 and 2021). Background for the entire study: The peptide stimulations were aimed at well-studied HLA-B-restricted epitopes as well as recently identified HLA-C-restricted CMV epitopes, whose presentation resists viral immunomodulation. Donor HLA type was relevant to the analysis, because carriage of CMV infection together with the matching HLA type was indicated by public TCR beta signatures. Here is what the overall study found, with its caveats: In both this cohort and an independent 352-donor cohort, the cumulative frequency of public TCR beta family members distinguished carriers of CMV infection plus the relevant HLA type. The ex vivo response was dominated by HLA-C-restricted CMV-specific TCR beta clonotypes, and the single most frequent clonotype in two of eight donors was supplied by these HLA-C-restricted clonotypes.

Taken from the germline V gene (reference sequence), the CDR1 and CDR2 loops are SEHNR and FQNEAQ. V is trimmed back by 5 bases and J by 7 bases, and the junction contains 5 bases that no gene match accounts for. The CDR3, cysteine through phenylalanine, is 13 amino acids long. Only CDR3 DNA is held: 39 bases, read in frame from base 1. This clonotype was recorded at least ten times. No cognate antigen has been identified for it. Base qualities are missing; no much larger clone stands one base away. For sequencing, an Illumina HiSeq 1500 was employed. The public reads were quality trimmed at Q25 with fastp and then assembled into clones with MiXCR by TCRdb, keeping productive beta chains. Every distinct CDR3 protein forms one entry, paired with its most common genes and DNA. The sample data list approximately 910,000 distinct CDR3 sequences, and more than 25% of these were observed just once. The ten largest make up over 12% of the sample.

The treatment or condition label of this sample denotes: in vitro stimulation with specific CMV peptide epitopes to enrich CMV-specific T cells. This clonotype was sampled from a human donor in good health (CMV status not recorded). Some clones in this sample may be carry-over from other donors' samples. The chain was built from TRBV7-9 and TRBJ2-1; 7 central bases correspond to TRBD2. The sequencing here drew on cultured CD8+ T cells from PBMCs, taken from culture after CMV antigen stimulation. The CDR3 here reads CASSPGGWNEQFF. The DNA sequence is TGTGCCAGCAGCCCGGGGGGATGGAATGAGCAGTTCTTC. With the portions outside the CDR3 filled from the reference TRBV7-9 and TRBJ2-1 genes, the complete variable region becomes DTGVSQNPRHKITKRGQNVTFRCDPISEHNRLYWYRQTLGQGPEFLTYFQNEAQLEKSRLLSDRFSAERPKGSFSTLEIQRTEQGDSAMYLCASSPGGWNEQFFGPGTRLTVL.